This TCR beta chain was captured in a study of shared clonotypes between healthy human individuals. Measured with immunoSEQ multiplex PCR; TCRdb has only the in-frame clones, and not every one. The sample includes millions of clones, approximately 95% of them seen just once. As for this clone: Other DNA sequences within the sample encode an identical CDR3.

The CDR3 spans 13 residues. The V gene's germline CDR1 is SGHAT and CDR2 FQNNGV. Trimming stripped 1 base from V and 3 bases from J, with 7 bases between. Sequencing input: naive CD4+ T cells sorted from blood. Subset of the sample: CD45RA+ positively selected. This TCR came from a man younger than 35 in good health. The chain uses TRBV11-2 and TRBJ2-7; D call uncertain. For the CDR3, the DNA is TGTGCCAGCAGCTTAGCACGCTACTACGAGCAGTACTTC. Its translation is CASSLARYYEQYF.